This entry lists 19 T cell receptor beta chains sequenced from one sample in a study of shared clonotypes between healthy human individuals. CD45RO-negative, CCR7-positively selected cells formed the naive CD8 fraction, excluding terminally differentiated effector memory CD45RA+ cells. The repertoire was sequenced with immunoSEQ multiplex PCR; TCRdb's copy has only in-frame clones and lacks some. This repertoire shows roughly 2.1 million clones, about 93% found once; its top ten account for over 1.5%. Sequenced material: naive CD8+ T cells from PBMCs. These receptors were taken from a man younger than 35 in good health. Some clones in this sample may be carry-over from other donors' samples.

This chain joins TRBV7-9 and TRBJ2-2; TRBD2 might be the D (6 bases). The CDR3 sequence is 14 residues long. The germline gives CDR1 SEHNR, CDR2 FQNEAQ (reference sequence). V gave up 5 bases and J gave up 5 bases, with 12 bases separating them. This chain's CDR3 is CASSGTPGTGELFF. The CDR3, as DNA: TGTGCCAGCAGCGGGACTCCTGGGACCGGGGAGCTGTTTTTT. Based on the CDR3 plus reference TRBV7-9 and TRBJ2-2, the full variable domain is DTGVSQNPRHKITKRGQNVTFRCDPISEHNRLYWYRQTLGQGPEFLTYFQNEAQLEKSRLLSDRFSAERPKGSFSTLEIQRTEQGDSAMYLCASSGTPGTGELFFGEGSRLTVL.

CDR3 sequence: CASSPGQVSSYNEQFF. Here the CDR3 DNA reads TGTGCCAGCTCACCAGGGCAGGTGAGCTCCTACAATGAGCAGTTCTTC. The genes are TRBV18 and TRBJ2-1, with unresolved D. The CDR3 length is 16 residues. Per the germline V gene, CDR1 is KGHSH and CDR2 is LQKENI. Trimming left V 2 bases short and J 0 bases short, with 11 bases between.

In this sample, this clone turned up once. The V gene is TRBV4-3, the J gene TRBJ2-1; 10 nucleotides match TRBD2. V was pared by 4 bases and J by 4 bases, with 4 bases of the junction left unmatched. CDR3 size: 15 residues. Germline V lookup: CDR1 LGHNA, CDR2 YSLEER. CDR3 loop: CASSPGLAEYNEQFF. DNA for the CDR3: TGCGCCAGCAGCCCTGGACTAGCGGAATACAATGAGCAGTTCTTC.

The sample holds one count of this clone. The rearrangement joins TRBV28 to TRBJ2-5; D might be TRBD1 (6 bases). The CDR3 loop spans 14 amino acids. Looked up from germline, CDR1 is MDHEN and CDR2 is SYDVKM. V shed 1 base and J shed 5 bases, with 11 bases lying between them. In DNA, the CDR3 is TGTGCCAGCAGTTTATCAGGGGTGTCGGAGACCCAGTACTTC. This translates into CASSLSGVSETQYF.

This rearrangement joins TRBV6-5 to TRBJ2-7; 12 nucleotides align to TRBD2. Germline V gives CDR1 MNHEY, CDR2 SVGAGI. This CDR3 comprises 16 residues. Trimming took 4 bases from V and 0 from J; bases not matched to a gene: 4. The CDR3, as DNA: TGTGCCAGCAGTTCGACTAGCGGGAGCCTCTCCTACGAGCAGTACTTC. This codes for CASSSTSGSLSYEQYF.

The chain joins TRBV5-1 to TRBJ2-5, with 9 bases lining up with TRBD1. The CDR3 length is 15 residues. CDR1 SGHRS and CDR2 YFSETQ come from the germline V gene. The V gene end was trimmed by 4 bases and the J gene end by 5 bases; junction bases not matched to a gene: 9. CDR3 amino acids: CASSVMGQGKETQYF. In DNA form, the CDR3 reads TGCGCCAGCAGCGTAATGGGACAGGGCAAGGAGACCCAGTACTTC.

This chain connects TRBV6-5 to TRBJ1-1; weak D call: TRBD1 (6 bases). Germline V gene data show CDR1 as MNHEY and CDR2 as SVGAGI. This CDR3 has 14 amino acids. Trimming shortened V by 6 bases and J by 4 bases, and 15 bases separated the two germline ends. The CDR3 region has the DNA TGTGCCAGCAGGCGGGACATTTGGGGCACTGAAGCTTTCTTT. Its translation: CASRRDIWGTEAFF.

With regard to this clone: Other DNA variants within this sample encode the same CDR3. The rearrangement links TRBV5-4 to TRBJ2-1; D ambiguous. Trimming stripped 2 bases from V and 7 bases from J, with 4 bases between. CDR3 length equals 11 residues. Germline V lookup: CDR1 SGHNT, CDR2 YYREEE (reference sequence). The CDR3 is CASSLGNEQFF. Here the CDR3 DNA reads TGTGCCAGCAGCTTAGGGAATGAGCAGTTCTTC.

V usage is TRBV5-6 and J usage is TRBJ2-1; either TRBD1 or TRBD2 may supply D (5 bases each). The CDR3 loop spans 13 amino acids. In germline, CDR1 is SGHDT, CDR2 YYEEEE. Trimming removed 0 bases from V and 10 bases from J, with 11 bases in between. Here the CDR3 reads CASSLAGAPEQFF. The CDR3 DNA follows: TGTGCCAGCAGCTTGGCCGGGGCTCCCGAGCAGTTCTTC.

V gene TRBV5-6 combines with J gene TRBJ1-2; 8 nucleotides line up with TRBD1. The CDR3 runs to 16 residues. The ends lost 1 base at V and 0 bases at J; junction bases unmatched: 5. Per the germline V gene, CDR1 is SGHDT and CDR2 is YYEEEE. This CDR3 is CASSLSQGASNYGYTF. CDR3 DNA: TGTGCCAGCAGCTTGAGTCAGGGGGCTTCTAACTATGGCTACACCTTC.

In its sample, this clone was seen a few times. The rearrangement uses TRBV9 and TRBJ1-4; TRBD1 might be the D (6 bases). The CDR3 spans 15 residues. The V and J ends lost 0 bases and 8 bases respectively, with 14 bases between them. Germline V gene lookup returns CDR1 SGDLS and CDR2 YYNGEE. DNA of the CDR3: TGTGCCAGCAGCGTAGCTATAGGGGGAGGAGAAAAACTGTTTTTT. This sequence encodes CASSVAIGGGEKLFF.

This clone was counted a few times. The chain combines TRBV9 with TRBJ1-1; D is unclear. Germline V CDR1 and CDR2: SGDLS, YYNGEE. Trimming stripped 1 base from V and 7 bases from J, with 17 bases between. This CDR3 contains 15 residues. The DNA for the CDR3 is TGTGCCAGCAGCGTATGGTCAGAATCGGGCAGTGAAGCTTTCTTT. Encoded protein: CASSVWSESGSEAFF.

This CDR3 is CASSQEGRTLETQYF. CDR3 nucleotide sequence: TGTGCCAGCAGCCAAGAAGGCCGGACTTTGGAGACCCAGTACTTC. The gene calls are TRBV4-2 and TRBJ2-5; D perhaps matches TRBD2 (5 bases). V gave up 0 bases and J gave up 5 bases, with 13 bases separating them. CDR3 length: 15 amino acids. Germline V gene sequence: CDR1 LGHNA, CDR2 YNFKEQ.

V gene TRBV5-1 combines with J gene TRBJ1-4, with TRBD1 identical over 7 bases. V gave up 4 bases and J gave up 3 bases; unmatched junction bases: 9. This CDR3 has 16 amino acids. CDR1 and CDR2 (germline): SGHRS, YFSETQ. The CDR3 reads CASSPLPGQPNEKLFF. The CDR3 region has the DNA TGCGCCAGCAGCCCTCTACCGGGACAGCCTAATGAAAAACTGTTTTTT.

The gene calls are TRBV11-2 and TRBJ2-7; 7 bases agree with TRBD1. In germline, CDR1 is SGHAT, CDR2 FQNNGV. The CDR3 contains 14 residues. With 5 bases clipped from V and 4 bases from J, the junction kept 8 bases outside the gene matches. CDR3: CASSTPGQLYEQYF. The DNA of the CDR3 is TGTGCCAGCAGCACCCCGGGACAGCTTTACGAGCAGTACTTC. Together with reference TRBV11-2 and TRBJ2-7, the CDR3 gives the full variable domain: EAGVAQSPRYKIIEKRQSVAFWCNPISGHATLYWYQQILGQGPKLLIQFQNNGVVDDSQLPKDRFSAERLKGVDSTLKIQPAKLEDSAVYLCASSTPGQLYEQYFGPGTRLTVT.

V is TRBV5-6 and J is TRBJ2-7; TRBD1 aligns across 9 bases. Germline CDR1 SGHDT, CDR2 YYEEEE. This CDR3 has 14 residues. The trim removed 0 bases at V and 5 bases at J, leaving 3 bases unmatched. CDR3 DNA: TGTGCCAGCAGCTTGGGGGACAGGGAACACGAGCAGTACTTC. Encoded protein: CASSLGDREHEQYF.

The chain has TRBV5-4 and TRBJ2-7, with 9 bases aligning to TRBD2. The germline gives CDR1 SGHNT, CDR2 YYREEE (reference sequence). The CDR3 has 16 residues. V lost 2 bases, J lost 2 bases, and 8 bases stayed unmatched. The CDR3 loop is CASSFYLAGSAYEQYF. The CDR3 DNA reads TGTGCCAGCAGCTTTTACCTAGCGGGAAGCGCCTACGAGCAGTACTTC.

The chain couples TRBV15 to TRBJ2-5; a possible D gene is TRBD2 (5 bases). Germline CDR1 LNHNV, CDR2 YYDKDF (reference sequence). This CDR3 is built from 15 residues. The germline V and J ends were trimmed by 1 base and 2 bases, with 11 bases remaining between them. CDR3 DNA: TGTGCCACCAGCAGAGGAACACGGGATCAAGAGACCCAGTACTTC. Translated, it gives CATSRGTRDQETQYF.

This clone was counted a single time. J is TRBJ2-2 and V is TRBV5-1, with no clear D. With 2 bases removed from V and 6 bases from J, the gap between germline ends came to 5 bases. CDR1 and CDR2 from the germline V gene are SGHRS and YFSETQ. There are 12 residues in the CDR3. The DNA for the CDR3 is TGCGCCAGCAGCTTTCCCTCCGGGGAGCTGTTTTTT. Translating it yields CASSFPSGELFF.